Sequencing of this T cell receptor beta chain was carried out in a study of cytomegalovirus exposure and HLA in healthy donors. PCR employed 60 Vbeta and 13 Jbeta primers. The assay was immunoSEQ multiplex PCR, and TCRdb's table has in-frame clones only and misses some. The sample carries 130,000 to 150,000 clones, roughly 75% recorded once. Germline loops: CDR1 MNHEY, CDR2 SVGAGI. Trimming removed 0 bases from V and 5 bases from J, with 13 bases in between. The CDR3 has 15 residues. This clone was seen repeatedly, ten times or more. This sequence originates from a man aged 35 to 55 in good health and CMV-seropositive. The sample consisted of PBMCs. The V and J genes are TRBV6-5 and TRBJ1-2; D call uncertain. The DNA of the CDR3 is TGTGCCAGCAGTTACTCGTATGGGGAGGTATATGGCTACACCTTC. Protein: CASSYSYGEVYGYTF.